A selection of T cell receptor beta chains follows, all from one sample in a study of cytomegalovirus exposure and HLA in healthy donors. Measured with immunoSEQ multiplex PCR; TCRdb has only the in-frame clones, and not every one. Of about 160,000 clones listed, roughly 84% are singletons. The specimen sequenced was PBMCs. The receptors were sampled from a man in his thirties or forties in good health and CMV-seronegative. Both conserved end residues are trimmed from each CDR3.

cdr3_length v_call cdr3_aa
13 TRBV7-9 ASSLGREPTDTQY
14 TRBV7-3 ASSLTASGPAYEQY
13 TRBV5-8 ASSVWTSAANEQF
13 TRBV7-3 ASSLSGASYNEQF
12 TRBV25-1 ASSARGSGVEQY
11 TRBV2 ASSGGGVRPQH
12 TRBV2 ASSERGSNQPQH
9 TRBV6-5 ASSSGYGYT
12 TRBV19 ASRTQLGNNEQF
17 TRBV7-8 ASSLDWRGARGSYNEQF
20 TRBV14 ASSPSEGQRGFRVSGANVLT
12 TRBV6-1 ASSAGGGNQPQH
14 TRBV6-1 ASSDQGPPFNSPLH
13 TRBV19 ASSLPGTAPGGYT
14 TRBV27 ASSRPGQGPLYEQY
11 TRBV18 ASSPRGTGELF
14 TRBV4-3 ASSLTAGEEDNEQF
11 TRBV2 ASRGDSYTEAF
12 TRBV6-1 ASSELRMNTEAF
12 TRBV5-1 ASSATGTTDTQY
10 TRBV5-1 ASSLGTEGYT
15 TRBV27 ASSSGLTASPAREQY
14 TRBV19 ASSPKGSSSGNTIY
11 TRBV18 ASSPGAPYEQY
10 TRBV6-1 ASSEDRYEQY
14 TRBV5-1 ASSLARLADQETQY
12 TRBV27 ASSFTGTNTEAF
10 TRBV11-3 ASSPHLSEQF
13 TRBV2 ASKLTSGATDTQY
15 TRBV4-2 ASSPQGLAPNTGELF
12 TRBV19 ASSTGTATGELF
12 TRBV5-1 ASSKQGLTYEQY
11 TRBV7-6 ASSLPAGRGAF
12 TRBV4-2 ASSHLVSSDEQY
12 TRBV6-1 ASYRGGSIYEQY
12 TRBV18 ASSRDGRNNEQF
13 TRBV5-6 ASSPWQGAYNEQF
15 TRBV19 ASSNRDGPGLTNEQF
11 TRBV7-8 ASSFRDSYEQY
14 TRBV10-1 ASSESLAGGMDTQY
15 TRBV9 ASSVGGASGGVYEQY
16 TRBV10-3 AMGVGLAGAMSTDTQY
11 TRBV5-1 ASTQESSYEQY
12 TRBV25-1 ASSESRRLIQLF
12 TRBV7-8 ASSLIGGRYEQY
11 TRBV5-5 ASSLAGDTEAF
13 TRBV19 ASSPTLAEAYEQY
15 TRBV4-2 ASSQESGGVAYNEQF
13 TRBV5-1 ASSLGIRGHTEAF